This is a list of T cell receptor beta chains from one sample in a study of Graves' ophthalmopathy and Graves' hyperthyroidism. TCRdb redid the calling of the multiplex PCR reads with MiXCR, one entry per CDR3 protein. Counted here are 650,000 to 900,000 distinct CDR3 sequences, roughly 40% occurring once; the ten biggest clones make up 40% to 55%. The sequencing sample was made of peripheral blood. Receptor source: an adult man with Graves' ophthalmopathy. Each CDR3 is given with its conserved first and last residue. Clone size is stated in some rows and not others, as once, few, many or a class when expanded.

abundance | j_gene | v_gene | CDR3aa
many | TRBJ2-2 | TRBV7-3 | CASSFAKNTGELFF
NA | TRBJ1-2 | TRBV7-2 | CASSSPGGGGHGYTF
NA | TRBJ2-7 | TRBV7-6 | CASSLGELAGGNEQYF
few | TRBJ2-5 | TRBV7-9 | CASKGSGAQETQYF
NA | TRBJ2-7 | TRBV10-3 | CATLGPDSYEQYF
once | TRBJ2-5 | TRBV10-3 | CATEGATAQYF
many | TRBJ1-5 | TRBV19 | CASRRQVGQPQHF
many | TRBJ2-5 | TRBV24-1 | CATSDYKETQHF
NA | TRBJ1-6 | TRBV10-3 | CASSYNGRGNSPLHF
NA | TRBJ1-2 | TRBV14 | CASSQLGRGTNYGYTF
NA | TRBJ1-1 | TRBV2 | CASGSGFTEAFF
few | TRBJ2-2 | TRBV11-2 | CASSLIDGGQGNTGELFF
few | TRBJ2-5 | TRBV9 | CASSYIGKKETQYF
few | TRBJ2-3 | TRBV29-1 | CSDGTRGDTQYF
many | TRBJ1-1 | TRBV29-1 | CSVEMGQGEAFF
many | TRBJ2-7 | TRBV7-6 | CASRPGQLSYEQYF
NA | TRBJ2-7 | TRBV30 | CAWRAGTGGDEQYF
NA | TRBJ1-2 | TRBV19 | CASSIKGTAFNYGYTF
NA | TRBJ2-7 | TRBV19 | CASSTLPAQGNEQYF
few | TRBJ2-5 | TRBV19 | CATIKGTNGETQYF
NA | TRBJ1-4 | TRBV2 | CASSETGSQTGQGEKLFF
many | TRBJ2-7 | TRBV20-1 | CSARDSGRSYEQYF
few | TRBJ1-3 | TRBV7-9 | CASSLVGTGSGNTIYF
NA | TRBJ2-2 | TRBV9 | CASQGVPGELFF
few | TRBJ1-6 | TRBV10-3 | CASSYLGSSPLHF
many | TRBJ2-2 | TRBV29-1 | CSVEDRAGELFF
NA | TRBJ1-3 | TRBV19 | CATGAGNTIYF
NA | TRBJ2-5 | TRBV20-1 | CSASGLAGPQETQYF
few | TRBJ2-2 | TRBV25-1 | CASSAGPRELFF
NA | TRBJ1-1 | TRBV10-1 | CASSGRTENTEAFF
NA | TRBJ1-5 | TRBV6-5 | CASSYGQVDHQPQHF
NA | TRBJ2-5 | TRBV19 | CASSITQEYYETQYF
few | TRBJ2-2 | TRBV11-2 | CASSQPKGGRDPRWELFF
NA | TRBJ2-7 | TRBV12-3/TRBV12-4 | CASSQDGLTRKGEQYF
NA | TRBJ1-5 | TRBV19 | CASSPRNSNQPQHF
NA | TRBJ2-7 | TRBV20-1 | CGGQGTYEQYF
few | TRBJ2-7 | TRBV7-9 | CASSQGFAESGEQYF
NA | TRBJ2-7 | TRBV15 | CATSSVDGRGNEQYF
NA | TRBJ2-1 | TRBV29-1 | CSVIRGVDYDEQFF
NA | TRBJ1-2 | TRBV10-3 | CAMGEGFLDGYTF
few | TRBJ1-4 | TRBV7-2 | CASSLSSGSNEKLFF
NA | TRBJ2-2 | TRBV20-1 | CSASGRAWELFF
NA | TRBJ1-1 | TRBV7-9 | CASSLAGVDTEAFF
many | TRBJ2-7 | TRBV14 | CASSPGLNYEQYF
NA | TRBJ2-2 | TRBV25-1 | CASSSGTAITGELFF
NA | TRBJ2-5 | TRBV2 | CASSRGDGFNQPQYF
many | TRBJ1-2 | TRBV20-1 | CSVLHTGDYGYTF
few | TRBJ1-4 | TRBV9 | CASSEVKGNEKLFF